The sequence of this TCR beta chain was determined in a study of blood T cells in healthy people across ages. Study-wide results and caveats: Unsorted PBMC input precluded a conclusive naive versus antigen-experienced comparison.

A note on this clonotype: The antigen remains undetermined.

A second PCR, run for about 7 to 11 cycles, used a sample-barcoded 5' primer plus a J-beta primer mix. Every molecule of cDNA carried a tag from a template-switch adaptor with 12 random nucleotides. A single record per CDR3 protein comes from TCRdb applying MiXCR to the 5' RACE reads. The sample contains hundreds of thousands of distinct CDR3 sequences, around 42% of which appear only once. Germline lookup yields CDR1 SGHRS and CDR2 YFSETQ. This CDR3 spans 13 amino acids. V shed 6 bases and J 11 bases; nucleotides not matched to a gene: 13. This clonotype was sampled from a man aged 60-69 years in good health. The chain combines TRBV5-1 with TRBJ2-5; 7 bases are a match to TRBD2. Sequencing was performed on blood. The DNA for the CDR3 is TGCGCCAGCACCCGGGGGGACCACAATGAGCAGTACTTC. Translated, it gives CASTRGDHNEQYF.